Below, 27 T cell receptor beta chains from the same sample are listed, as sequenced in a study of OX40 agonist ivuxolimab in advanced cancers. Data came from immunoSEQ multiplex PCR; TCRdb stores just in-frame clones and leaves some out. Counted here are nearly 45,000 clones, 75% to 90% occurring once; the ten biggest clones make up around 3.9%. The sequencing here drew on CD4+ or CD8+ T cells sorted from blood, taken in a trial of the OX40 agonist ivuxolimab. These receptors all come from an adult with an advanced solid tumor such as melanoma, head and neck, liver or kidney cancer.

Comments on this clone: An end of the junction differs from the germline gene, which may be a read error. The V gene is TRBV2, the J gene TRBJ1-5, with no clear D. Germline V gene data show CDR1 as SNHLY and CDR2 as FYNNEI. CDR3 length: 16 amino acids. The CDR3 spells CATSDLIGLRGQPQHF. CDR3 DNA: TGTGCCACCAGTGACTTGATAGGGCTGCGGGGTCAGCCCCAGCATTTT.

This clone appeared once. The chain is built from TRBV28 and TRBJ1-2; D remains ambiguous. The CDR3 consists of 12 residues. V shed 2 bases and J shed 2 bases, with 3 bases lying between them. Germline V CDR1 and CDR2: MDHEN, SYDVKM. CDR3 amino acids: CASSLDNYGYTF. The CDR3 DNA reads as TGTGCCAGCAGTTTAGACAACTATGGCTACACCTTC.

The chain combines TRBV29-1 with TRBJ2-5; 11 bases map to TRBD1. The germline gives CDR1 SQVTM, CDR2 ANQGSEA. This CDR3 region has 13 residues. J was trimmed by 4 bases and V by 7 bases; bases with no gene match: 5. CDR3 residues: CSAKDRGRETQYF. CDR3 bases: TGCAGCGCGAAGGACAGGGGGCGAGAGACCCAGTACTTC.

This chain joins TRBV7-8 and TRBJ2-5; no clear D gene. Trimming left V 2 bases short and J 0 bases short, with 4 bases between. The CDR3 sequence is 13 residues long. Per the germline V gene, CDR1 is SGHVS and CDR2 is FQNEAQ. CDR3 coding DNA: TGTGCCAGCAGCTTACAGAACCAAGAGACCCAGTACTTC. It is translated as CASSLQNQETQYF.

This sequence joins TRBV11-2 and TRBJ2-7; D call uncertain. This CDR3 comprises 13 residues. The V gene's germline CDR1 is SGHAT and CDR2 FQNNGV. Deletions cut 5 bases from V and 1 base from J, with 9 bases between. The CDR3 DNA reads TGTGCCAGCAGCCCTGGTTCGTCCTACGAGCAGTACTTC. It codes for CASSPGSSYEQYF.

V is TRBV29-1 and J is TRBJ2-1; tentatively, D is TRBD2 (7 bases). The germline V gene has CDR1 SQVTM and CDR2 ANQGSEA. V lost 2 bases and J 8 bases, leaving 16 bases between the germline ends. The CDR3 loop spans 14 amino acids. DNA for the CDR3: TGCAGCGTTGAAAGGAGGGGGGGCCACGATGAGCAGTTCTTC. This sequence encodes CSVERRGGHDEQFF.

The chain joins TRBV18 to TRBJ1-6, with 8 bases identical to TRBD1. The CDR3 length is 16 residues. Per germline, CDR1 KGHSH and CDR2 LQKENI. The junction had 10 bases not matched to a gene; V was cut back by 4 bases and J by 8 bases. Written as DNA, the CDR3 is TGTGCCAGCTCACAACCGGGGACAGGAGGGGATTCACCCCTCCACTTT. It is translated as CASSQPGTGGDSPLHF.

This chain connects TRBV7-2 to TRBJ2-3, with D tentatively TRBD2 (6 bases). CDR3 length equals 15 residues. CDR1 and CDR2 from the germline V gene are SGHTA and FQGNSA. V dropped 1 base and J dropped 5 bases, with 13 bases sitting between them. The CDR3 sequence: CASSLVSGRGDTQYF. The DNA for the CDR3 is TGTGCCAGCAGCTTAGTATCGGGGCGGGGAGATACGCAGTATTTT.

The chain recombines TRBV5-6 with TRBJ2-7; 8 bases align to TRBD1. CDR1 is SGHDT, CDR2 YYEEEE, per germline. With V trimmed by 5 bases and J by 3 bases, 4 bases remained unmatched. The CDR3 has 13 residues. In DNA form, the CDR3 reads TGTGCCAGCAGAAGGACAGGGCTCTACGAGCAGTACTTC. This encodes CASRRTGLYEQYF.

This clone was detected only a few times. V is TRBV2 and J is TRBJ1-6; 9 bases match TRBD1. J gave up 9 bases and V 6 bases, and 6 bases lay outside the gene matches. This CDR3 is built from 14 residues. The germline gives CDR1 SNHLY, CDR2 FYNNEI. The CDR3 DNA reads as TGTGCCAGCAGGGGGACAGGGAAGTTTTCACCCCTCCACTTT. This gives the protein CASRGTGKFSPLHF.

This sequence joins TRBV9 and TRBJ2-1; unclear D gene. CDR3 length: 18 residues. V lost 3 bases to trimming and J lost 4 bases, with 23 bases between them. Germline V lookup: CDR1 SGDLS, CDR2 YYNGEE. The CDR3 loop reads CASSARYTAGIGYNEQFF. CDR3 coding DNA: TGTGCCAGCAGCGCCCGTTACACGGCTGGGATAGGTTACAATGAGCAGTTCTTC.

The CDR3 spells CASTHQGSYTF. The CDR3 DNA is TGCGCCAGCACCCACCAGGGAAGCTACACCTTC. This chain links TRBV10-2 with TRBJ1-2; tentatively, D is TRBD1 (5 bases). The V end lost 7 bases, the J end lost 9 bases, and 12 bases lay between the germline ends. Germline CDR1 and CDR2: WSHSY and SAAADI. CDR3 size: 11 residues.

The J gene is TRBJ1-3, the V gene TRBV18, with 10 bases aligning to TRBD1. V lost 3 bases and J lost 5; bases outside the gene matches: 4. Germline V lookup: CDR1 KGHSH, CDR2 LQKENI. CDR3 length: 15 residues. For the CDR3, the DNA is TGTGCCAGCTCACCGGGACAGGGGAGAAGAAACACCATATATTTT. It translates to CASSPGQGRRNTIYF. Full variable domain (rest looked up from reference TRBV18 and TRBJ1-3): NAGVMQNPRHLVRRRGQEARLRCSPMKGHSHVYWYRQLPEEGLKFMVYLQKENIIDESGMPKERFSAEFPKEGPSILRIQQVVRGDSAAYFCASSPGQGRRNTIYFGEGSWLTVV.

V is TRBV5-6 and J is TRBJ2-2; the match to TRBD1 covers 8 bases. CDR1 and CDR2 from the germline V gene are SGHDT and YYEEEE. The CDR3 is 16 amino acids. With V trimmed by 4 bases and J by 2 bases, 7 bases remained unmatched. The CDR3 sequence: CASSLGTGDNTGELFF. CDR3 DNA sequence: TGTGCCAGCAGCCTAGGGACAGGAGATAACACCGGGGAGCTGTTTTTT.

The chain carries TRBV6-4 and TRBJ1-1; D is ambiguous. This CDR3 has 15 residues. Germline CDR1 MRHNA, CDR2 SNTAGT. V was cut by 5 bases and J by 5 bases, with 18 bases left in between. In DNA form, the CDR3 reads TGTGCCAGCAGTTACACATGGGGTAGTTCTACTGAAGCTTTCTTT. It is translated as CASSYTWGSSTEAFF.

The V gene is TRBV7-6, the J gene TRBJ2-1, with 8 bases aligning to TRBD1. Germline V lookup: CDR1 SGHVS, CDR2 FNYEAQ. The ends lost 5 bases at V and 9 bases at J; junction bases unmatched: 12. The CDR3 is made up of 15 amino acids. The CDR3 DNA is TGTGCCAGCAGCCAGGGACAGGACCATTGGGGTGAGCAGTTCTTC. Protein sequence: CASSQGQDHWGEQFF. The entire variable domain, with the rest obtained from reference TRBV7-6 and TRBJ2-1, is as follows: GAGVSQSPRYKVTKRGQDVALRCDPISGHVSLYWYRQALGQGPEFLTYFNYEAQQDKSGLPNDRFSAERPEGSISTLTIQRTEQRDSAMYRCASSQGQDHWGEQFFGPGTRLTVL.

V usage is TRBV10-1 and J usage is TRBJ2-1, with TRBD2 as a possible D gene (6 bases). CDR1 WNHNN and CDR2 SYGVQD come from the germline V gene (reference sequence). Between the trimmed V and J ends, which lost 4 bases and 0 bases, there was a span of 10 bases. This CDR3 spans 15 amino acids. The CDR3 bases are TGCGCCAGCAGTGCCGGGAGTAGCTCCTACAATGAGCAGTTCTTC. Translating gives CASSAGSSSYNEQFF.

The rearrangement links TRBV7-2 to TRBJ1-6; possibly TRBD1 for D (5 bases). The CDR3 is 15 residues long. Germline lookup yields CDR1 SGHTA and CDR2 FQGNSA. V lost 1 base, J lost 7 bases, and 11 bases lay in between. CDR3 in amino acids: CASSLVQGMNSPLHF. Written as DNA, the CDR3 is TGTGCCAGCAGCTTAGTCCAGGGTATGAATTCACCCCTCCACTTT.

This clone was detected only once. J is TRBJ2-2 and V is TRBV19; 7 bases fit TRBD2. Germline V CDR1 and CDR2: LNHDA, SQIVND (reference sequence). V shed 5 bases and J 1 base; nucleotides not matched to a gene: 7. The CDR3 consists of 16 residues. This CDR3 reads CASSSQTSENTGELFF. The CDR3, as DNA: TGTGCCAGTAGTTCTCAAACTAGCGAGAACACCGGGGAGCTGTTTTTT.

This clone was seen a handful of times. This chain connects TRBV4-3 to TRBJ2-7; D uncertain. The length of the CDR3 is 13 residues. Trimming stripped 1 base from V and 4 bases from J, with 8 bases between. CDR1 and CDR2 (germline): LGHNA, YSLEER. CDR3 region: CASSQAPRYEQYF. The CDR3 DNA reads TGCGCCAGCAGCCAAGCCCCTCGTTACGAGCAGTACTTC.

The chain uses TRBV7-2 and TRBJ2-4; D is perhaps TRBD1 (5 bases). Germline V gene data show CDR1 as SGHTA and CDR2 as FQGNSA. V was cut by 2 bases and J by 1 base, with 9 bases left in between. The CDR3 is 15 amino acids. The CDR3 region is CASSLRGGAKNIQYF. In DNA form, the CDR3 reads TGTGCCAGCAGCTTAAGGGGTGGGGCCAAAAACATTCAGTACTTC.

The gene calls are TRBV11-3 and TRBJ1-3, with D possibly matching TRBD1 (6 bases). Looked up from germline, CDR1 is SGHNT and CDR2 is YENEEA. CDR3 size: 14 residues. V lost 4 bases to trimming and J lost 3 bases, with 10 bases between them. CDR3 sequence reads: CASSSTGSGNTIYF. In DNA, the CDR3 is TGTGCCAGCAGCTCCACAGGGAGTGGAAACACCATATATTTT.

This clone showed up just once. The CDR3 bases are TGTGCCAGCAGTGTCGGCTCCCGCACAGATACGCAGTATTTT. Residues: CASSVGSRTDTQYF. This chain joins TRBV25-1 and TRBJ2-3; D call uncertain. This CDR3 is 14 amino acids long. Germline V gives CDR1 MGHDK, CDR2 SYGVNS. V was shortened by 4 bases and J by 1 base, with 9 bases between the two germline ends.

This chain uses TRBV7-6 with TRBJ2-7; D remains unclear. This CDR3 is 13 amino acids long. V lost 3 bases to trimming and J lost 6 bases, with 12 bases between them. Germline CDR1 is SGHVS and CDR2 is FNYEAQ. The CDR3: CASSFNVHSEQYF. CDR3 DNA sequence: TGTGCCAGCAGCTTCAATGTACACAGCGAGCAGTACTTC.

The J gene is TRBJ1-6, the V gene TRBV7-9, with D hard to call. CDR3 length: 12 amino acids. Trimming pared 1 base from V and 14 bases from J, leaving 9 bases between. Germline V gives CDR1 SEHNR, CDR2 FQNEAQ (reference sequence). The CDR3 loop is CASSLGVGTLHF. Here the CDR3 DNA reads TGTGCCAGCAGCTTAGGGGTTGGAACCCTCCACTTT. Full variable domain (remainder filled in from reference TRBV7-9 and TRBJ1-6): DTGVSQNPRHKITKRGQNVTFRCDPISEHNRLYWYRQTLGQGPEFLTYFQNEAQLEKSRLLSDRFSAERPKGSFSTLEIQRTEQGDSAMYLCASSLGVGTLHFGNGTRLTVT.

The chain links TRBV19 to TRBJ1-3; D perhaps matches TRBD1 (5 bases). Trimming took 4 bases from V and 0 from J, leaving 16 bases between them. Germline V gene sequence: CDR1 LNHDA, CDR2 SQIVND (reference sequence). This CDR3 comprises 17 residues. The CDR3 region is CASSTKRQRTSGNTIYF. DNA of the CDR3: TGTGCCAGTAGTACAAAGCGACAGAGAACCTCTGGAAACACCATATATTTT.

This clone was observed a single time. V is TRBV7-9 and J is TRBJ2-5; TRBD2 might be the D (8 bases). The germline V gene has CDR1 SEHNR and CDR2 FQNEAQ (reference sequence). The V end lost 10 bases, the J end lost 2 bases, and 23 bases lay between the germline ends. This CDR3 spans 16 amino acids. The CDR3 region is CATGRGLTGRQETQYF. Here the CDR3 DNA reads TGTGCCACCGGGAGGGGGCTTACCGGGAGACAAGAGACCCAGTACTTC. Looking up the rest from reference TRBV7-9 and TRBJ2-5 gives the full variable domain: DTGVSQNPRHKITKRGQNVTFRCDPISEHNRLYWYRQTLGQGPEFLTYFQNEAQLEKSRLLSDRFSAERPKGSFSTLEIQRTEQGDSAMYLCATGRGLTGRQETQYFGPGTRLLVL.